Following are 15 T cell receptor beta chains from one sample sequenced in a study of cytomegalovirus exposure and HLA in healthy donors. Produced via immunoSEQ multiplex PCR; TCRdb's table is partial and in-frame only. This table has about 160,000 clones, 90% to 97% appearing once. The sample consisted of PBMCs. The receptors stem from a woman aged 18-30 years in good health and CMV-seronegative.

Written as DNA, the CDR3 is TGTGCCAGTATTCGGACAGGGTCAGCTTCCGAGCAGTTCTTC. Translation: CASIRTGSASEQFF. The chain couples TRBV19 to TRBJ2-1; 8 bases match TRBD1. From germline, CDR1 is LNHDA and CDR2 SQIVND (reference sequence). Trimming removed 7 bases from V and 10 bases from J; junction bases left unmatched: 12. CDR3 length: 14 residues.

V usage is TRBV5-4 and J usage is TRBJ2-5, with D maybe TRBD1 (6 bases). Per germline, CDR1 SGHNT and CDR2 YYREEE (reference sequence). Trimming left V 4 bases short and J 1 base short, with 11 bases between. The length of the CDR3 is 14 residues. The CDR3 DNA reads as TGTGCCAGCAGCCCAGGACAGAGCCAAGAGACCCAGTACTTC. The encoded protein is CASSPGQSQETQYF.

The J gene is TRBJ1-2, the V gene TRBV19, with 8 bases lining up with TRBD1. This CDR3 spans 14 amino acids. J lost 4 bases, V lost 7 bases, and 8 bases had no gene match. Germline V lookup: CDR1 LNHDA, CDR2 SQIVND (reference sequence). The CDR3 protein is CASNSDRGIYGYTF. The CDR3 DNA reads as TGTGCCAGTAACTCAGACAGGGGAATCTATGGCTACACCTTC.

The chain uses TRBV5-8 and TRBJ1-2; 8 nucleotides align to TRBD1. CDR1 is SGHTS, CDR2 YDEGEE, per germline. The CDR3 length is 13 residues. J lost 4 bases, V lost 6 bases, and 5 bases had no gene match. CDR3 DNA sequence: TGTGCCAGCACCCCCGGACAGGGCTATGGCTACACCTTC. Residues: CASTPGQGYGYTF. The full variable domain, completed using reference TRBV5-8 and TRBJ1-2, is EAGVTQSPTHLIKTRGQQATLRCSPISGHTSVYWYQQALGLGLQFLLWYDEGEERNRGNFPPRFSGRQFPNYSSELNVNALELEDSALYLCASTPGQGYGYTFGSGTRLTVV.

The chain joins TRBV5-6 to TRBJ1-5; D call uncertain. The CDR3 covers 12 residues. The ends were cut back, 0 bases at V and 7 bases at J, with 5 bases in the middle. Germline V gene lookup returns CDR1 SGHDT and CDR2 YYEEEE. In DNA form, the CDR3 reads TGTGCCAGCAGCTTGGGAGCGCAGCCCCAGCATTTT. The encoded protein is CASSLGAQPQHF.

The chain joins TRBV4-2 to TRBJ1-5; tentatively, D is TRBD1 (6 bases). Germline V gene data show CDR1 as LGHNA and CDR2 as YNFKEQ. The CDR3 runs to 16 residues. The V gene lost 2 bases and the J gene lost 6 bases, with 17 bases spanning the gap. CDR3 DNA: TGTGCCAGCAGCCAACAATGGTTAGGGGGTAGTCAGCCCCAGCATTTT. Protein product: CASSQQWLGGSQPQHF.

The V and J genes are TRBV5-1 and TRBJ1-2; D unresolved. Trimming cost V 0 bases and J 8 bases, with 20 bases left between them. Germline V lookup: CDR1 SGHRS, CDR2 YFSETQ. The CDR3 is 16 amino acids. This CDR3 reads CASSLGNSYLESGYTF. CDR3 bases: TGCGCCAGCAGCTTGGGGAACAGCTACCTTGAATCGGGCTACACCTTC.

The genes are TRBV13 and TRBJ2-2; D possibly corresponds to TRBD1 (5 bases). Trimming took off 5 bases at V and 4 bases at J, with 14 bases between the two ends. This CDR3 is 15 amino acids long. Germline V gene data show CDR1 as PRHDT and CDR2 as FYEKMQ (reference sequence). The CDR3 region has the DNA TGTGCCAGCAGCCCAGCTCAGGGTCCCACCGGGGAGCTGTTTTTT. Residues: CASSPAQGPTGELFF.

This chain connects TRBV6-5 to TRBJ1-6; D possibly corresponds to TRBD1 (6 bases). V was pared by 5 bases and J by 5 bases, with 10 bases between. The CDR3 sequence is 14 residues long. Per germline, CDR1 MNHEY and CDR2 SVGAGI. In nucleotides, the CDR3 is TGTGCCAGCAGTCCAGGGGCAAATAATTCACCCCTCCACTTT. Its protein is CASSPGANNSPLHF.

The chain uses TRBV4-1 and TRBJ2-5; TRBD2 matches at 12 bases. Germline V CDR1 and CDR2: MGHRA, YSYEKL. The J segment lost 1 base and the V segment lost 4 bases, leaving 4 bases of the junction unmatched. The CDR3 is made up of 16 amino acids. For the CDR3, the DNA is TGCGCCAGCAGCCGAGGACTAGCGGGGACCCAAGAGACCCAGTACTTC. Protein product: CASSRGLAGTQETQYF.

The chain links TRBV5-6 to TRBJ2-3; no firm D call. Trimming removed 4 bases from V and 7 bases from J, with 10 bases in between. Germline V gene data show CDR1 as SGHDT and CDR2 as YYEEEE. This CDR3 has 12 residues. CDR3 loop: CASSARAHTQYF. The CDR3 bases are TGTGCCAGCAGCGCTCGAGCGCATACGCAGTATTTT.

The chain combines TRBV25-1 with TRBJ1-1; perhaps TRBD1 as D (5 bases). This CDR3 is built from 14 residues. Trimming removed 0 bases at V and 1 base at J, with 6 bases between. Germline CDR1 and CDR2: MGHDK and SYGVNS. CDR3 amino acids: CASSEYGGNTEAFF. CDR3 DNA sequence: TGTGCCAGCAGTGAATACGGGGGGAACACTGAAGCTTTCTTT.

The CDR3 here is CASSQGQSYEQYF. The CDR3 DNA is TGTGCCAGCTCACAAGGACAGTCCTACGAGCAGTACTTC. V usage is TRBV18 and J usage is TRBJ2-7, with a weak D call TRBD1 (6 bases). Germline CDR1 KGHSH, CDR2 LQKENI. The CDR3 runs to 13 residues. V was cut by 4 bases and J by 1 base, with 8 bases left in between.

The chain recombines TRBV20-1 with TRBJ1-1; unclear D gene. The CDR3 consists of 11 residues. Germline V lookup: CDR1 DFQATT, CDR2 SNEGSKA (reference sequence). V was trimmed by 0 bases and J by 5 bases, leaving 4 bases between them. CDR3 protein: CSARDGTEAFF. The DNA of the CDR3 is TGCAGTGCTAGAGACGGGACTGAAGCTTTCTTT.

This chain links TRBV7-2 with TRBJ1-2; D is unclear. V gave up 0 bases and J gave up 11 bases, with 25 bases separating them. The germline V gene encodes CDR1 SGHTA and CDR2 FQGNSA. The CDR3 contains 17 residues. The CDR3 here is CASSLASTVGNIGGYTF. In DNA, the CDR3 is TGTGCCAGCAGCTTAGCGTCCACAGTCGGAAATATAGGAGGGTACACCTTC. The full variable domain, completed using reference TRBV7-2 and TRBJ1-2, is GAGVSQSPSNKVTEKGKDVELRCDPISGHTALYWYRQSLGQGLEFLIYFQGNSAPDKSGLPSDRFSAERTGGSVSTLTIQRTQQEDSAVYLCASSLASTVGNIGGYTFGSGTRLTVV.